The next 20 T cell receptor beta chains were all read from a single sample in a study of technical replicates of blood from a handful of donors (dated 2017 in TCRdb). The library was obtained by the immunoSEQ multiplex PCR assay. TCRdb limited this immuneACCESS table to in-frame rearrangements with V and J called. A share of clones is missing; checked studies link under half to unresolved V genes, and the rest is unexplained. In this sample the table shows 56,000 or so clones, 93% of which occur a single time. Together, the top ten hold 3.5% to 4.5% of the sample. Source material: PBMCs. These receptors all stem from a human donor in good health. Some clones in this sample may be carry-over from other donors' samples.

The rearrangement links TRBV25-1 to TRBJ1-5; the D gene is possibly TRBD1 (5 bases). From germline, CDR1 is MGHDK and CDR2 SYGVNS. CDR3 length equals 15 residues. Deletions cut 1 base from V and 0 bases from J, with 7 bases between. This CDR3 is CASSELTDSNQPQHF. The CDR3 region has the DNA TGTGCCAGCAGTGAATTGACAGATAGCAATCAGCCCCAGCATTTT.

This rearrangement joins TRBV6-5 to TRBJ2-1, with 9 bases matching TRBD2. The trim removed 4 bases at V and 6 bases at J, leaving 7 bases unmatched. Germline V gene lookup returns CDR1 MNHEY and CDR2 SVGAGI. The CDR3 totals 15 residues. The CDR3 DNA reads as TGTGCCAGCAGTTCCCCTAGCGGGGCCCTCAATGAGCAGTTCTTC. It translates to CASSSPSGALNEQFF.

The CDR3 coding sequence is TGTGCCAGCTCACCAGAAGGGGCCTTCGCCTCTGGGGCCAACGTCCTGACTTTC. Protein: CASSPEGAFASGANVLTF. This chain uses TRBV18 with TRBJ2-6, with D possibly matching TRBD1 (5 bases). The germline CDR1 and CDR2 sequences are KGHSH and LQKENI. V was cut by 2 bases and J by 0 bases, with 14 bases left in between. This CDR3 is built from 18 residues.

The gene calls are TRBV7-2 and TRBJ1-1, with D tentatively TRBD1 (6 bases). From germline, CDR1 is SGHTA and CDR2 FQGNSA. The CDR3 runs 13 residues. The V gene lost 3 bases and the J gene lost 5 bases, with 10 bases spanning the gap. The CDR3 region has the DNA TGTGCCAGCAGCTTTCGGGACACGACTGAAGCTTTCTTT. Protein product: CASSFRDTTEAFF.

The chain has TRBV5-4 and TRBJ2-7; 7 nucleotides match TRBD1. The ends lost 3 bases at V and 6 bases at J; junction bases unmatched: 9. From germline, CDR1 is SGHNT and CDR2 YYREEE (reference sequence). The CDR3 is made up of 14 amino acids. The CDR3 spells CASSSRQGAAEQYF. The CDR3 DNA reads TGTGCCAGCAGCTCCCGACAGGGAGCGGCCGAGCAGTACTTC.

This chain links TRBV27 with TRBJ2-2, with D possibly being TRBD2 (6 bases). V was cut by 7 bases and J by 5 bases, with 14 bases left in between. This CDR3 has 14 residues. Germline CDR1 is MNHEY and CDR2 is SMNVEV (reference sequence). For the CDR3, the DNA is TGTGCCAGCATTCAATACGGAGGGACCGGGGAGCTGTTTTTT. It specifies CASIQYGGTGELFF.

J is TRBJ2-1 and V is TRBV5-1; 13 bases agree with TRBD2. CDR3 length equals 20 residues. V lost 3 bases to trimming and J lost 2 bases; unmatched junction nucleotides: 14. The germline gives CDR1 SGHRS, CDR2 YFSETQ. DNA of the CDR3: TGCGCCAGCAGCTCCCAGGGGACTAGCGGGGTCAGAATGGCCTACAATGAGCAGTTCTTC. It codes for CASSSQGTSGVRMAYNEQFF.

This chain uses TRBV29-1 with TRBJ1-1; TRBD1 aligns across 7 bases. The CDR3 sequence is 12 residues long. V gave up 3 bases and J gave up 6 bases; unmatched junction bases: 4. Germline CDR1 is SQVTM and CDR2 is ANQGSEA. The CDR3 loop is CSVDNRGSEAFF. The CDR3 DNA reads as TGCAGCGTTGACAACAGGGGATCTGAAGCTTTCTTT. The whole variable domain, filled in from reference TRBV29-1 and TRBJ1-1, reads SAVISQKPSRDICQRGTSLTIQCQVDSQVTMMFWYRQQPGQSLTLIATANQGSEATYESGFVIDKFPISRPNLTFSTLTVSNMSPEDSSIYLCSVDNRGSEAFFGQGTRLTVV.

This chain connects TRBV4-3 to TRBJ1-1; possible D gene TRBD1, 5 bases. Trimming left V 4 bases short and J 1 base short, with 13 bases between. Germline CDR1 LGHNA, CDR2 YSLEER. The CDR3 has 15 residues. The CDR3 loop reads CASSPEIDRNTEAFF. The CDR3, as DNA: TGCGCCAGCAGCCCCGAGATCGACAGGAACACTGAAGCTTTCTTT.

The chain is built from TRBV7-2 and TRBJ1-6; D is unclear. Trimming removed 5 bases at V and 7 bases at J, with 9 bases between. CDR1 and CDR2 from the germline V gene are SGHTA and FQGNSA. The CDR3 is 13 residues long. The CDR3 coding sequence is TGTGCCAGCAGCCACGGTCGAAATTCACCCCTCCACTTT. It encodes CASSHGRNSPLHF. The full variable domain, completed using reference TRBV7-2 and TRBJ1-6, is GAGVSQSPSNKVTEKGKDVELRCDPISGHTALYWYRQSLGQGLEFLIYFQGNSAPDKSGLPSDRFSAERTGGSVSTLTIQRTQQEDSAVYLCASSHGRNSPLHFGNGTRLTVT.

The chain couples TRBV10-1 to TRBJ2-7; D gene uncertain. This CDR3 is built from 14 residues. From germline, CDR1 is WNHNN and CDR2 SYGVQD (reference sequence). V dropped 6 bases and J dropped 3 bases, with 15 bases sitting between them. Here the CDR3 DNA reads TGCGCCAGCAGGGCTAGAGAGGTGATCTACGAGCAGTACTTC. It is translated as CASRAREVIYEQYF.

The V and J genes are TRBV4-1 and TRBJ2-7; D is perhaps TRBD2 (5 bases). The CDR3 loop spans 13 amino acids. Germline V lookup: CDR1 MGHRA, CDR2 YSYEKL. Trimming shortened V by 6 bases and J by 0 bases, and 9 bases separated the two germline ends. The CDR3, as DNA: TGCGCCAGCAGTGACACTAGCTCCTACGAGCAGTACTTC. This translates into CASSDTSSYEQYF.

The chain couples TRBV4-2 to TRBJ2-2; D ambiguous. The CDR3 is 15 residues long. Germline V gives CDR1 LGHNA, CDR2 YNFKEQ. V lost 0 bases, J lost 6 bases, and 11 bases lay in between. CDR3 protein: CASSQEIGEPGELFF. In nucleotides, the CDR3 is TGTGCCAGCAGCCAAGAGATCGGAGAACCCGGGGAGCTGTTTTTT.

This chain joins TRBV25-1 and TRBJ1-5; D gene ambiguous. Per the germline V gene, CDR1 is MGHDK and CDR2 is SYGVNS. This CDR3 comprises 14 residues. V was shortened by 6 bases and J by 1 base, with 10 bases between the two germline ends. For the CDR3, the DNA is TGTGCCAGCAGCGGGAGTGTGAGCAATCAGCCCCAGCATTTT. Translating gives CASSGSVSNQPQHF. Together with reference TRBV25-1 and TRBJ1-5, the CDR3 gives the full variable domain: EADIYQTPRYLVIGTGKKITLECSQTMGHDKMYWYQQDPGMELHLIHYSYGVNSTEKGDLSSESTVSRIRTEHFPLTLESARPSHTSQYLCASSGSVSNQPQHFGDGTRLSIL.

The chain uses TRBV6-6 and TRBJ2-5, with TRBD1 matching 9 bases. V lost 6 bases and J lost 4; bases outside the gene matches: 6. CDR3 length equals 14 residues. Germline V gene data show CDR1 as MNHNY and CDR2 as SVGAGI (reference sequence). The CDR3 protein is CASSSGTGRETQYF. Here the CDR3 DNA reads TGTGCCAGCAGCTCCGGGACAGGGAGAGAGACCCAGTACTTC.

This CDR3 is CASSIGTSGGGKETQYF. CDR3 DNA: TGTGCCAGCAGCATCGGGACTAGCGGGGGAGGAAAAGAGACCCAGTACTTC. The chain employs TRBV7-2 and TRBJ2-5, with 14 bases that match TRBD2. This CDR3 contains 17 residues. CDR1 SGHTA and CDR2 FQGNSA come from the germline V gene. With V trimmed by 5 bases and J by 3 bases, 8 bases remained unmatched.

The chain uses TRBV5-6 and TRBJ1-1, with no clear D. The V end was cut by 2 bases, the J end by 5 bases, with 13 bases between. The V gene's germline CDR1 is SGHDT and CDR2 YYEEEE. The CDR3 spans 14 residues. The CDR3 protein is CASSFPLAGTEAFF. The DNA for the CDR3 is TGTGCCAGCAGCTTTCCACTCGCGGGGACTGAAGCTTTCTTT.

The J gene is TRBJ1-1, the V gene TRBV19, with D perhaps matching TRBD1 (5 bases). Germline V CDR1 and CDR2: LNHDA, SQIVND (reference sequence). The CDR3 runs 14 residues. V was pared by 6 bases and J by 1 base, with 12 bases between. CDR3 in DNA: TGTGCCAGTAGCAAATCGACAGCGAACACTGAAGCTTTCTTT. Residues: CASSKSTANTEAFF.

The rearrangement uses TRBV4-3 and TRBJ2-6, with D hard to call. V gave up 1 base and J gave up 2 bases, with 15 bases separating them. CDR3 length: 18 residues. Germline CDR1 LGHNA, CDR2 YSLEER. The CDR3 DNA is TGCGCCAGCAGCCAAGCCTCGTACTATGGAGCTGGGGCCAACGTCCTGACTTTC. This translates into CASSQASYYGAGANVLTF.

This chain uses TRBV4-3 with TRBJ2-7, with D possibly TRBD2 on 5 matching bases. The germline V gene encodes CDR1 LGHNA and CDR2 YSLEER. This CDR3 is 15 amino acids long. Trimming took off 1 base at V and 3 bases at J, with 13 bases between the two ends. DNA of the CDR3: TGCGCCAGCAGCCAAGGCTCGGGGAATCTCTACGAGCAGTACTTC. Its translation: CASSQGSGNLYEQYF.